This TCR beta chain was obtained from a study of cytomegalovirus exposure and HLA in healthy donors. Germline trimming cut 0 bases from V and 2 bases from J; bases unmatched to any gene: 1. CDR3 size: 14 residues. The germline V gene encodes CDR1 SGDLS and CDR2 YYNGEE. Of note for this clone: Its target is unknown.

Whole-study results and caveats: High specificity and sensitivity for cytomegalovirus status were reported for the classifier.

Method: immunoSEQ multiplex PCR; TCRdb's copy keeps in-frame clones and lacks some. The profile covers 90,000 to 130,000 clones, with approximately 96% appearing a single time and 0.67% taken by the ten largest. The clonotype was recovered from a woman aged 18 to 35 in good health and CMV-seronegative. The V gene is TRBV9, the J gene TRBJ1-1, with 7 bases identical to TRBD1. The specimen was PBMCs. CDR3 DNA: TGTGCCAGCAGCGTAGACAGGGGCAACACTGAAGCTTTCTTT. It yields the protein CASSVDRGNTEAFF.